Reported below is one TCR beta chain. It lacks a known antigen. No much larger clone is present one base from it, and per-base qualities are unavailable. Here V drops 4 bases and J drops 8 bases, and the junction holds 8 bases not matched to any gene. The CDR3 holds 15 amino acids from the cysteine to the phenylalanine. The only DNA kept is the CDR3, 45 bases in frame from the first base. The germline V gene specifies MNHEY as CDR1 and SVGAGI as CDR2. TCRbeta CDR3 regions were amplified from genomic DNA using the immunoSEQ Assay, a bias-controlled multiplex PCR. For the original study's pipeline: The number of nucleated cells in each sample was estimated by amplification of reference gene primers within the assay. To quantify the absolute abundance of each unique TCRbeta CDR3 rearrangement, sequence reads were collapsed and filtered. For each sample, productive Simpson clonality was calculated as the square root of Simpson's diversity index across productive rearrangements. Drawn from immuneACCESS, this table holds only the in-frame rearrangements with V and J called that TCRdb kept. Clones are partly lost; checked studies trace under half to an unresolved V gene and leave the rest unexplained. D and trimming come from the DNA, and the V and J calls and clone size come from that table. This sample gives about 38,000 clones in total; about 90% of them show up just once. About 24% of the sample lies in the top ten.

Collaborating institutions collected whole blood in K2EDTA tubes following their own protocols. For TCRbeta analysis, collaborators shipped samples in one of three forms: frozen whole blood, isolated PBMCs, or DNA extracted from either of those sample types. The entry originates in a study of blood T cell repertoires in COVID-19 (dated by TCRdb to the early 2020s). General notes on the study: Samples covering the acute and convalescent phases of COVID-19 were provided by collaborators in the United States, Italy and Spain. The material from the prospective study consisted of cDNA or gDNA derived from T cells, B-cell-depleted T cells, or PBMCs. Deeply sampled blood TCRbeta repertoires from subjects exposed to, actively infected with, or recovered from COVID-19 were included in the dataset. The repertoires were made available in a free public database intended to serve as a resource for research on the immune response to SARS-CoV-2. Samples came from the ongoing ImmuneRACE study (first 160 participants) plus 1,254 subjects from 6 global collaborators. Nearly every sample came with metadata listing a de-identified subject ID, COVID-19 status, age in years and sex. HLA class I and class II types, where available, came from metadata supplied by the sample provider rather than from assay-based typing.

Broad study findings and their caveats: The amount of clinical and demographic metadata varied by source and participant and was provided uncurated.

The chain is assembled from TRBV6-5 and TRBJ1-6; a stretch of 7 junction bases matches TRBD1. This sequence originates from a man aged 50 to 60 with active or convalescent COVID-19. Sequenced sample: peripheral blood. The CDR3 corresponds to CASSLFLTGDSPLHF. The nucleotide sequence reads TGTGCCAGCAGTTTGTTCCTCACAGGGGATTCACCCCTCCACTTT.